This T cell receptor (beta chain) originates from a study of control samples from healthy donors and cancer patients. V was trimmed by 6 bases and J by 7 bases, leaving 15 bases between them. The CDR3 consists of 13 residues. Germline CDR1 MNHEY, CDR2 SVGEGT. Here immunoSEQ multiplex PCR was the method, and the copy in TCRdb shows in-frame clones only, minus some. The sample holds 74,000 or so clones, around 89% seen once. The TCR was taken from a man aged 50 to 59 in good health. The rearrangement links TRBV6-2 or TRBV6-3 to TRBJ2-5, with D perhaps being TRBD1 or TRBD2 (5 bases each). The sequenced sample consisted of blood. CDR3 bases: TGTGCCAGCAGCCCCGGGACGAGGGGGACCCAGTACTTC. Amino acid sequence: CASSPGTRGTQYF.